Below, 3 T cell receptor beta chains from the same sample are listed, as sequenced in a study of CD8 T cells in Susac syndrome. With random hexamers, reverse transcription was performed on about 0.5 to 1 ug of RNA. TCRdb reprocessed the immunoSEQ multiplex PCR reads with MiXCR, giving one entry per CDR3 protein. The table records some 180,000 distinct CDR3 sequences, roughly 94% of them present only once. The sequencing input was CD4+ T cells from PBMCs. All receptors come from a human donor with Susac syndrome.

V is TRBV5-4 and J is TRBJ2-5; D remains ambiguous. V was pared by 0 bases and J by 3 bases, with 9 bases between. The CDR3 runs to 14 residues. Looked up from germline, CDR1 is SGHNT and CDR2 is YYREEE (reference sequence). DNA of the CDR3: TGTGCCAGCAGCTTGGATGGCCGAGAAGAGACCCAGTACTTC. Residues: CASSLDGREETQYF.

V is TRBV3-1 and J is TRBJ2-5; D unresolved. CDR3 length: 15 amino acids. V lost 0 bases and J lost 5, with 13 bases in between. Per the germline V gene, CDR1 is LGHDT and CDR2 is YNNKEL (reference sequence). DNA of the CDR3: TGTGCCAGCAGCCAAGAGGTCTCCGACGGGGAGACCCAGTACTTC. This gives the protein CASSQEVSDGETQYF.

The chain couples TRBV19 to TRBJ1-1, with D hard to call. In germline, CDR1 is LNHDA, CDR2 SQIVND (reference sequence). There are 13 residues in the CDR3. V lost 0 bases and J 1 base, leaving 3 bases between the germline ends. CDR3 sequence reads: CASSIDRNTEAFF. In nucleotides, the CDR3 is TGTGCCAGTAGTATAGACAGGAACACTGAAGCTTTCTTT.